The 26 T cell receptor beta chains below come from one sample, sequenced in a study of T cell repertoires in cytomegalovirus infection. TCRdb processed the reads anew with MiXCR; each CDR3 protein has one entry. The table records 650,000 to 850,000 distinct CDR3 sequences, almost 30% of them present only once. No antigen is known for these receptors. This specimen was cultured CD8+ T cells from PBMCs, taken from culture after CMV antigen stimulation. The receptors come from a human donor in good health (CMV status not recorded). Some clones in this sample may be carry-over from other donors' samples.

V and J are TRBV11-2 and TRBJ1-3, with D perhaps TRBD1 (5 bases). The CDR3 runs to 16 residues. The V gene lost 5 bases and the J gene lost 0 bases, with 14 bases spanning the gap. Per the germline V gene, CDR1 is SGHAT and CDR2 is FQNNGV. CDR3 protein: CASSPSGGRSGNTIYF. CDR3 DNA: TGTGCCAGCAGCCCGAGTGGGGGACGCTCTGGAAACACCATATATTTT.

The sample holds many counts of this clonotype. This chain links TRBV7-2 with TRBJ1-6; D is undetermined. From germline, CDR1 is SGHTA and CDR2 FQGNSA. V was clipped by 2 bases and J by 9 bases, with 14 bases between them. The CDR3 is 15 amino acids. CDR3 sequence: CASSLLEVVGSPLHF. The CDR3 bases are TGTGCCAGCAGCTTATTGGAGGTGGTAGGTTCACCCCTCCACTTT.

V usage is TRBV5-4 and J usage is TRBJ2-7; D may be TRBD1 or TRBD2 (5 bases each). V was clipped by 3 bases and J by 6 bases, with 10 bases between them. CDR1 SGHNT and CDR2 YYREEE come from the germline V gene (reference sequence). The CDR3 extends over 12 amino acids. DNA of the CDR3: TGTGCCAGCAGCTGGGGACCAGGCGAGCAGTACTTC. This sequence encodes CASSWGPGEQYF.

This clonotype was recorded many times. The chain carries TRBV7-6 and TRBJ2-1; D perhaps matches TRBD2 (6 bases). Germline assignment: CDR1 SGHVS and CDR2 FNYEAQ. Deletions cut 2 bases from V and 8 bases from J, with 10 bases between. This CDR3 has 13 amino acids. DNA for the CDR3: TGTGCCAGCAGCTTAACGGGAGACTATGAGCAGTTCTTC. It translates to CASSLTGDYEQFF.

At least ten counts were recorded for this clonotype. The chain couples TRBV7-8 to TRBJ2-3; 8 bases agree with TRBD2. The CDR3 runs to 15 residues. V gave up 4 bases and J gave up 4 bases; unmatched junction bases: 7. Germline CDR1 reads SGHVS; CDR2 reads FQNEAQ. The CDR3 nucleotides are TGTGCCAGCAGCTCTATGGCGGGGGGTCCAGATACGCAGTATTTT. Its translation: CASSSMAGGPDTQYF.

The chain links TRBV7-9 to TRBJ2-7; D may be TRBD1 (6 bases). The CDR3 runs to 18 residues. Germline assignment: CDR1 SEHNR and CDR2 FQNEAQ (reference sequence). Between the trimmed V and J ends, which lost 1 base and 9 bases, there was a span of 28 bases. The CDR3: CASSLGTDPLLFEDVQYV. The CDR3 DNA follows: TGTGCCAGCAGCTTAGGGACAGACCCTTTGCTTTTTGAGGATGTGCAGTACGTC.

In its sample, this clonotype was seen a few times. The rearrangement links TRBV12-5 to TRBJ1-5; D uncertain. V was clipped by 8 bases and J by 4 bases, with 12 bases between them. CDR1 and CDR2 from the germline V gene are LGHNT and FRNRAP. The CDR3 has 13 amino acids. The CDR3 DNA is TGTGCTAGTCTCGGAGGCGGGAATCAGCCCCAGCATTTT. This gives the protein CASLGGGNQPQHF.

This clonotype has a handful of counts. This chain joins TRBV7-9 and TRBJ2-3; TRBD1 aligns across 8 bases. Germline V lookup: CDR1 SEHNR, CDR2 FQNEAQ (reference sequence). CDR3 length: 18 residues. Trimming took 5 bases from V and 1 from J; bases not matched to a gene: 14. CDR3: CASSPPGQAHLGTDTQYF. The CDR3 DNA reads TGTGCCAGCAGCCCCCCGGGACAGGCACATTTAGGCACAGATACGCAGTATTTT.

The chain links TRBV19 to TRBJ1-5; D is unclear. CDR1 and CDR2 from the germline V gene are LNHDA and SQIVND (reference sequence). V was trimmed by 6 bases and J by 3 bases, leaving 12 bases between them. The CDR3 is made up of 14 amino acids. The CDR3 reads CASRFHAPNQPQHF. The DNA for the CDR3 is TGTGCCAGTAGATTCCATGCCCCCAATCAGCCCCAGCATTTT.

V is TRBV6-2 or TRBV6-3 and J is TRBJ1-1; D is unresolved. V lost 4 bases and J lost 3, with 12 bases in between. This CDR3 has 14 amino acids. The V gene's germline CDR1 is MNHEY and CDR2 SVGEGT. The CDR3 bases are TGTGCCAGCAGTTCTCTAGACACCCACACTGAAGCTTTCTTT. This sequence encodes CASSSLDTHTEAFF.

This clonotype has more than one count but fewer than ten. J is TRBJ2-2 and V is TRBV4-2; unclear D gene. The CDR3 runs 10 residues. V gave up 1 base and J gave up 9 bases, with 0 bases separating them. Germline V gives CDR1 LGHNA, CDR2 YNFKEQ. The CDR3 DNA follows: TGTGCCAGCAGCCAAGGGGAGCTGTTTTTT. The encoded protein is CASSQGELFF.

The table lists this clonotype with a few counts. The genes are TRBV12-5 and TRBJ1-2; TRBD1 agrees at 11 bases. The CDR3 has 16 residues. Looked up from germline, CDR1 is LGHNT and CDR2 is FRNRAP. V was pared by 1 base and J by 6 bases, with 7 bases of the junction left unmatched. CDR3 residues: CASGLAGTGGSNGYTF. CDR3 nucleotide sequence: TGTGCTAGTGGTTTGGCCGGGACAGGGGGGTCTAATGGCTACACCTTC.

The chain couples TRBV10-3 to TRBJ1-5; D gene ambiguous. The CDR3 sequence is 15 residues long. V was pared by 0 bases and J by 4 bases, with 10 bases between. Germline values: CDR1 ENHRY, CDR2 SYGVKD. The CDR3 here is CAISESGSPNQPQHF. The CDR3 DNA reads TGTGCCATCAGTGAGTCGGGGTCACCAAATCAGCCCCAGCATTTT.

This clonotype showed up many times. The chain links TRBV24-1 to TRBJ2-2; D is undetermined. The CDR3 loop spans 14 amino acids. Germline CDR1 KGHDR, CDR2 SFDVKD. V gave up 5 bases and J gave up 6 bases, with 12 bases separating them. The CDR3 here is CATSGPDVAGELFF. In DNA, the CDR3 is TGTGCCACCAGTGGCCCCGATGTCGCCGGGGAGCTGTTTTTT.

This chain joins TRBV4-2 and TRBJ2-5; weak D call: TRBD1 (5 bases). The CDR3 has 16 residues. V dropped 4 bases and J dropped 2 bases, with 17 bases sitting between them. Germline V gene sequence: CDR1 LGHNA, CDR2 YNFKEQ. CDR3 loop: CASSPGVQGRQETQYF. The CDR3 DNA follows: TGTGCCAGCAGCCCAGGTGTCCAGGGAAGACAAGAGACCCAGTACTTC.

V and J are TRBV6-2 or TRBV6-3 and TRBJ1-5; D gene ambiguous. CDR3 length: 17 residues. Germline V lookup: CDR1 MNHEY, CDR2 SVGEGT. Between the trimmed V and J ends, which lost 3 bases and 6 bases, there was a span of 21 bases. The CDR3, as DNA: TGTGCCAGCAGTTATAACTTTCCGTCTCGTTCAGGTCAGCCCCAGCATTTT. Translating it yields CASSYNFPSRSGQPQHF.

V is TRBV5-1 and J is TRBJ2-2; D unresolved. The CDR3 covers 16 residues. Trimming took off 2 bases at V and 2 bases at J, with 13 bases between the two ends. Germline values: CDR1 SGHRS, CDR2 YFSETQ. The CDR3 DNA follows: TGCGCCAGCAGCTTTGCAGCGAAAATAAACACCGGGGAGCTGTTTTTT. It codes for CASSFAAKINTGELFF. The full variable domain, in which reference TRBV5-1 and TRBJ2-2 provide the parts outside the CDR3, is KAGVTQTPRYLIKTRGQQVTLSCSPISGHRSVSWYQQTPGQGLQFLFEYFSETQRNKGNFPGRFSGRQFSNSRSEMNVSTLELGDSALYLCASSFAAKINTGELFFGEGSRLTVL.

The chain combines TRBV27 with TRBJ2-2, with D uncertain. The CDR3 sequence is 13 residues long. The V gene's germline CDR1 is MNHEY and CDR2 SMNVEV (reference sequence). V was shortened by 1 base and J by 7 bases, with 7 bases between the two germline ends. The CDR3 DNA reads as TGTGCCAGCAGTTTATGGCCCATCGGGGAGCTGTTTTTT. Translating gives CASSLWPIGELFF.

To note about this clonotype: Germline is not matched at one junction end, which may reflect a read error. The chain has TRBV7-6 and TRBJ1-6, with 9 bases identical to TRBD1. CDR1 SGHVS and CDR2 FNYEAQ come from the germline V gene. The CDR3 extends over 15 amino acids. CDR3 DNA: TGTGCTAGCAGCTTAACCGGACAGGGGAATTCACCCCTCCACTTT. This gives the protein CASSLTGQGNSPLHF. The full variable domain, with the rest looked up from reference TRBV7-6 and TRBJ1-6, is GAGVSQSPRYKVTKRGQDVALRCDPISGHVSLYWYRQALGQGPEFLTYFNYEAQQDKSGLPNDRFSAERPEGSISTLTIQRTEQRDSAMYRCASSLTGQGNSPLHFGNGTRLTVT.

This clonotype was counted only a few times. The chain joins TRBV24-1 to TRBJ2-1; 7 bases fit TRBD1. Germline V gene sequence: CDR1 KGHDR, CDR2 SFDVKD. With 7 bases clipped from V and 7 bases from J, the junction kept 3 bases outside the gene matches. This CDR3 spans 12 amino acids. The CDR3 DNA is TGTGCCACCAGCCTACAGGGGAATGAGCAGTTCTTC. It is translated as CATSLQGNEQFF.

The chain recombines TRBV7-9 with TRBJ1-2; TRBD1 agrees at 7 bases. Looked up from germline, CDR1 is SEHNR and CDR2 is FQNEAQ (reference sequence). The junction had 16 bases not matched to a gene; V was cut back by 3 bases and J by 6 bases. CDR3 length: 17 residues. The CDR3 protein is CASSFELRQGGTNGYTF. CDR3 DNA: TGTGCCAGCAGCTTCGAACTGAGACAGGGTGGTACTAATGGCTACACCTTC.

This clonotype has ten or more counts. The rearrangement joins TRBV7-2 to TRBJ2-1; 10 positions match TRBD2. V lost 5 bases, J lost 3 bases, and 4 bases stayed unmatched. Germline V gives CDR1 SGHTA, CDR2 FQGNSA. The CDR3 is 15 residues long. CDR3 in amino acids: CASSPSGGDYNEQFF. CDR3 DNA sequence: TGTGCCAGCAGCCCTAGCGGGGGAGACTACAATGAGCAGTTCTTC.

The V gene is TRBV12-3 or TRBV12-4, the J gene TRBJ2-7; TRBD2 agrees at 7 bases. Trimming at V came to 4 bases and at J to 6 bases, leaving 0 bases not matched to a gene. This CDR3 is built from 11 residues. This CDR3 reads CASSWGGEQYF. The CDR3, as DNA: TGTGCCAGCAGTTGGGGGGGCGAGCAGTACTTC.

The chain is built from TRBV5-6 and TRBJ1-5, with D tentatively TRBD1 (5 bases). The CDR3 spans 12 residues. Trimming shortened V by 3 bases and J by 8 bases, and 9 bases separated the two germline ends. Germline loops: CDR1 SGHDT, CDR2 YYEEEE. Here the CDR3 DNA reads TGTGCCAGCAGCTCCCGGGGGAAGCCCCAGCATTTT. Its protein product is CASSSRGKPQHF.

The rearrangement links TRBV27 to TRBJ2-2, with 11 bases that match TRBD2. V lost 3 bases and J lost 4; bases outside the gene matches: 4. The CDR3 extends over 16 amino acids. CDR1 is MNHEY and CDR2 is SMNVEV in the germline V gene (reference sequence). The CDR3 sequence is CASSLTSGDITGELFF. For the CDR3, the DNA is TGTGCCAGCAGTTTGACTAGCGGGGATATCACCGGGGAGCTGTTTTTT.

The J gene is TRBJ2-7, the V gene TRBV6-2 or TRBV6-3; 7 positions match TRBD1. The J segment lost 3 bases and the V segment lost 6 bases, leaving 8 bases of the junction unmatched. The V gene's germline CDR1 is MNHEY and CDR2 SVGEGT. CDR3 length equals 14 residues. The DNA for the CDR3 is TGTGCCAGCAGCCCCGAAGGGACAGACTACGAGCAGTACGTC. Translating it yields CASSPEGTDYEQYV.